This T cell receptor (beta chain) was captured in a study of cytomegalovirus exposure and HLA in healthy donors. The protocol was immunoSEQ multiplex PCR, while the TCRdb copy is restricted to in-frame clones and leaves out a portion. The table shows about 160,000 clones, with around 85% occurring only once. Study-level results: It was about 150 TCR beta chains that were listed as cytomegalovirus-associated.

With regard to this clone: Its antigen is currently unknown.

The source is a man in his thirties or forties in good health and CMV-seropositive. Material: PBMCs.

The CDR3 bases are TGCGCCAGCAGCCAAGATCAGGGTACGCCAGGCGGGGCCAACGTCCTGACTTTC. Protein sequence: CASSQDQGTPGGANVLTF. The genes are TRBV4-1 and TRBJ2-6; D is possibly TRBD1 (5 bases). Germline V gives CDR1 MGHRA, CDR2 YSYEKL. The CDR3 length is 18 residues. Trimming pared 0 bases from V and 4 bases from J, leaving 16 bases between.